The T cell receptor beta chain under discussion was sequenced for a study of human T cells and chemical hapten exposure. Findings and caveats of the study: Once DPC sensitization occurred, TCRs above 1 in 1000 frequency showed no change.

In the library, unique molecular identifiers were attached to individual cDNA molecules. In the authors' methods: Per sample, the median was 95,638 TCRs, with values from about 24,000 to 680,000. TCRdb itself ran the RACE reads through MiXCR, one entry per CDR3 protein. The authors' filters were not applied to this entry. The data hold 35,000 to 50,000 distinct CDR3 sequences, with 3.5% to 4.5% observed a single time. This clonotype has a count of ten or more. The antigen remains unidentified. The ends lost 5 bases at V and 1 base at J; junction bases unmatched: 13. This CDR3 is built from 20 residues. Time point described: healthy volunteer bleed at 2 weeks. Whole blood that had not been fractionated was the source of extracted total RNA.

The specimen sequenced was whole blood. This TCR came from a female donor in good health. Some clones in this sample may be carry-over from other donors' samples. The chain combines TRBV12-3 or TRBV12-4 with TRBJ2-3; 15 bases fit TRBD2. The CDR3 bases are TGTGCCAGCAGTCAACTTAGGGGACTAGCGGGGGGAGGGGGCACAGATACGCAGTATTTT. This translates into CASSQLRGLAGGGGTDTQYF.